This TCR beta chain originates from a study of blood T cell repertoires in COVID-19. The protocol was immunoSEQ multiplex PCR, while the TCRdb copy is restricted to in-frame clones and leaves out a portion. The sample yields more than 100,000 clones, over 70% seen once. Germline CDR1 and CDR2: LNHDA and SQIVND (reference sequence). The CDR3 loop spans 14 amino acids. The junction had 5 bases not matched to a gene; V was cut back by 7 bases and J by 1 base. The chain uses TRBV19 and TRBJ1-2; TRBD1 agrees at 8 bases. What was sequenced was peripheral blood. The origin of this receptor is a man aged 50-60 years with active COVID-19. The CDR3 sequence: CASTGTGSNYGYTF. The CDR3 nucleotides read TGTGCCAGTACTGGGACAGGCAGTAACTATGGCTACACCTTC. Full variable domain (rest looked up from reference TRBV19 and TRBJ1-2): DGGITQSPKYLFRKEGQNVTLSCEQNLNHDAMYWYRQDPGQGLRLIYYSQIVNDFQKGDIAEGYSVSREKKESFPLTVTSAQKNPTAFYLCASTGTGSNYGYTFGSGTRLTVV.